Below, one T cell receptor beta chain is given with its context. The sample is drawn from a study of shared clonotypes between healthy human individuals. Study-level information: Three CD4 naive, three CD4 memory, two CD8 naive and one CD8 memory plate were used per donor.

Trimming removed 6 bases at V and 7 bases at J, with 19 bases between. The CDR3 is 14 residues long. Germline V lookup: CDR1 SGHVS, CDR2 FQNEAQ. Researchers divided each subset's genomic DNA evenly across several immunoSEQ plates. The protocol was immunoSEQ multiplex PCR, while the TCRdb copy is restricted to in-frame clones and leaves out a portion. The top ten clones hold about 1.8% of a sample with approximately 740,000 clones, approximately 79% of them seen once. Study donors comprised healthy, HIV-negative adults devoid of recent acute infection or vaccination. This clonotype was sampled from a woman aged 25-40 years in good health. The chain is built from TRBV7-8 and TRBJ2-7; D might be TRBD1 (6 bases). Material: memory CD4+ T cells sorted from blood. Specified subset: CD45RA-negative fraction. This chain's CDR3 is CASSRATGGTEQYF. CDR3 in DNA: TGTGCCAGCAGTCGGGCGACAGGTGGAACGGAGCAGTACTTC.